One and the same sample provided the 10 T cell receptor beta chains below, sequenced in a study of blood T cell repertoires in COVID-19. Repertoires were generated with immunoSEQ multiplex PCR, while TCRdb's copy carries only in-frame clones and drops some. The table includes a few hundred thousand clones, more than 85% detected once. Sequenced material: PBMCs or T cells enriched from blood (not recorded which). These receptors were collected from a young woman who had recovered from COVID-19.

The chain recombines TRBV6-6 with TRBJ1-4; no clear D gene. Germline V gives CDR1 MNHNY, CDR2 SVGAGI (reference sequence). Deletions cut 6 bases from V and 5 bases from J, with 13 bases between. The CDR3 loop spans 14 amino acids. CDR3 nucleotides: TGTGCCAGCAGAATGGGCGGAGGGAATGAAAAACTGTTTTTT. Translated: CASRMGGGNEKLFF.

This clone was found a few times. V gene TRBV11-2 combines with J gene TRBJ2-2; D perhaps matches TRBD2 (6 bases). Germline CDR1 SGHAT, CDR2 FQNNGV. V lost 0 bases, J lost 0 bases, and 14 bases lay in between. This CDR3 is built from 18 residues. CDR3: CASSLDSRRGPNTGELFF. The CDR3 DNA is TGTGCCAGCAGCTTAGATTCGAGGAGGGGCCCGAACACCGGGGAGCTGTTTTTT.

The rearrangement uses TRBV11-1 and TRBJ2-7, with TRBD2 matching over 11 bases. V shed 1 base, J shed 5 bases, and the junction held 4 bases outside the gene matches. Germline CDR1 SGHAT, CDR2 FQDESV (reference sequence). The CDR3 consists of 15 residues. Written as DNA, the CDR3 is TGTGCCAGCAGCTTAGAGGGACTAGCGGTCCACGAGCAGTACTTC. It translates to CASSLEGLAVHEQYF.

This chain uses TRBV4-3 with TRBJ1-2; D remains ambiguous. The CDR3 extends over 14 amino acids. CDR1 is LGHNA and CDR2 is YSLEER in the germline V gene. V lost 4 bases, J lost 4 bases, and 13 bases lay in between. CDR3 region: CASSPSGNLYGYTF. CDR3 DNA: TGCGCCAGCAGCCCTTCCGGGAACCTCTATGGCTACACCTTC.

V gene TRBV19 combines with J gene TRBJ2-7, with D possibly being TRBD1 (6 bases). The CDR3 has 14 amino acids. Germline V gene data show CDR1 as LNHDA and CDR2 as SQIVND (reference sequence). Trimming cost V 6 bases and J 3 bases, with 15 bases left between them. CDR3 sequence: CASRPTGLNYEQYF. The CDR3 DNA follows: TGTGCCAGTAGACCGACAGGCTTGAACTACGAGCAGTACTTC.

The rearrangement links TRBV7-2 to TRBJ2-7, with TRBD2 as a possible D gene (7 bases). The CDR3 covers 15 residues. Germline V CDR1 and CDR2: SGHTA, FQGNSA. V shed 0 bases and J shed 4 bases, with 13 bases lying between them. In nucleotides, the CDR3 is TGTGCCAGCAGCTTAGCGGGGGGGACATTTTACGAGCAGTACTTC. This sequence encodes CASSLAGGTFYEQYF.

The rearrangement uses TRBV7-2 and TRBJ2-7, with D perhaps matching TRBD1 (6 bases). The CDR3 is made up of 14 amino acids. The germline gives CDR1 SGHTA, CDR2 FQGNSA. With 5 bases removed from V and 0 bases from J, the gap between germline ends came to 11 bases. The CDR3 sequence: CASSPGQHSYEQYF. CDR3 nucleotides: TGTGCCAGCAGCCCGGGACAACACTCCTACGAGCAGTACTTC.

The gene calls are TRBV19 and TRBJ1-4; 7 nucleotides match TRBD1. The germline gives CDR1 LNHDA, CDR2 SQIVND (reference sequence). The junction had 11 bases not matched to a gene; V was cut back by 7 bases and J by 6 bases. This CDR3 region has 15 residues. CDR3 DNA sequence: TGTGCCAGTAATCCCGGGACAGCTGCGTATGAAAAACTGTTTTTT. The encoded protein is CASNPGTAAYEKLFF.

This clone was counted a few times. The gene calls are TRBV28 and TRBJ1-3, with 7 bases fitting TRBD1. This CDR3 contains 15 residues. Looked up from germline, CDR1 is MDHEN and CDR2 is SYDVKM. V was clipped by 3 bases and J by 3 bases; unmatched bases: 5. The CDR3 DNA reads TGTGCCAGCAGTTTCGGCTGGACAGGTGGAAACACCATATATTTT. Translated: CASSFGWTGGNTIYF.

The chain uses TRBV5-1 and TRBJ1-3; no clear D gene. CDR1 SGHRS and CDR2 YFSETQ come from the germline V gene. The CDR3 loop spans 18 amino acids. Trimming pared 4 bases from V and 0 bases from J, leaving 20 bases between. DNA for the CDR3: TGCGCCAGCAGCGACCCGGGAGCAGGCCTTAGCTCTGGAAACACCATATATTTT. Translated, it gives CASSDPGAGLSSGNTIYF.